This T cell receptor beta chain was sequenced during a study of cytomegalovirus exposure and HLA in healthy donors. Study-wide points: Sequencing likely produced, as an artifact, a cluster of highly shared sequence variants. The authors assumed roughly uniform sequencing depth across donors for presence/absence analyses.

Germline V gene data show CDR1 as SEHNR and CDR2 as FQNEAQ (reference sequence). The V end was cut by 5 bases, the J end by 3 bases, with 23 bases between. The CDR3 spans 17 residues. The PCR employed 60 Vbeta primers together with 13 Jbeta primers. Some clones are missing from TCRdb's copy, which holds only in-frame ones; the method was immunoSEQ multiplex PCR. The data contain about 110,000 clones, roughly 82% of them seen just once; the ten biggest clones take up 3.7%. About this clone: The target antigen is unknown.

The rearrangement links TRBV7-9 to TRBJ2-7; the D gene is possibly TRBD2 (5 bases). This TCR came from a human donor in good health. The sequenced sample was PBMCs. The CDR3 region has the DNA TGTGCCAGCAGCCGACTCCCCGGGCTGTACGGGAACTACGAGCAGTACTTC. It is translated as CASSRLPGLYGNYEQYF. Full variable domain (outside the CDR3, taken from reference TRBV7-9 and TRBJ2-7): DTGVSQNPRHKITKRGQNVTFRCDPISEHNRLYWYRQTLGQGPEFLTYFQNEAQLEKSRLLSDRFSAERPKGSFSTLEIQRTEQGDSAMYLCASSRLPGLYGNYEQYFGPGTRLTVT.